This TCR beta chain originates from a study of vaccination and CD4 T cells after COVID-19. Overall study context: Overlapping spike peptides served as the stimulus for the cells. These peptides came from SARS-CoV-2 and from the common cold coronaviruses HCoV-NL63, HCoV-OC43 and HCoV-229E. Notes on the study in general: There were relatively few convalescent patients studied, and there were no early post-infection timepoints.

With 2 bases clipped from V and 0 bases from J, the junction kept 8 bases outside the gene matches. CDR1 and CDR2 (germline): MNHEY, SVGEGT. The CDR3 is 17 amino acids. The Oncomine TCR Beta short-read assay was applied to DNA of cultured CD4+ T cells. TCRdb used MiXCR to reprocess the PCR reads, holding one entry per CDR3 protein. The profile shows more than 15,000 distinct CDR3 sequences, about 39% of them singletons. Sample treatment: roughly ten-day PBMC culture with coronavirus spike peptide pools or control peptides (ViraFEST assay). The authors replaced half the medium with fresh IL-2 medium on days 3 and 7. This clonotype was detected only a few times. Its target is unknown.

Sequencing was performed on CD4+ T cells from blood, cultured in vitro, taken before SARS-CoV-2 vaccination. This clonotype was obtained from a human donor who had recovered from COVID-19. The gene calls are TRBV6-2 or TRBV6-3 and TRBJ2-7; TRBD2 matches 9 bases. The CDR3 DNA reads TGTGCCAGCAGTTACCCAACTAGCGGGCGGAGCTCCTACGAGCAGTACTTC. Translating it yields CASSYPTSGRSSYEQYF.